There are many counts of the clone carrying this T cell receptor (beta chain). Antigen specificity is unknown. Sequencing used immunoSEQ multiplex PCR; TCRdb keeps in-frame clones, though not all of them. Listed for the sample are about 40,000 clones, none seen a single time. The record originates from a study of T cells after posttransplantation cyclophosphamide. General observations from the study: Tissue-infiltrating T cells from skin or gut overlapped little with blood T cells. Donor-recipient repertoire similarity was low at 1-2 months, rising over year one. TRB clonality was highly associated with recipient CMV seropositivity and reactivation.

V was pared by 2 bases and J by 5 bases, with 12 bases between. Germline V gene data show CDR1 as SEHNR and CDR2 as FQNEAQ (reference sequence). This CDR3 is 15 amino acids long. On the day of bone marrow donation, the related graft donor provided peripheral blood. This sequence joins TRBV7-9 and TRBJ1-4; D is possibly TRBD1 (5 bases). This clonotype originated in a man aged 30-40 years in good health and a related stem cell transplant donor. Sequenced material: PBMCs. CDR3 in amino acids: CASSLTGGGNEKLFF. The CDR3 DNA reads as TGTGCCAGCAGCTTAACAGGAGGAGGGAATGAAAAACTGTTTTTT. Combining the CDR3 with reference TRBV7-9 and TRBJ1-4 gives the whole variable domain DTGVSQNPRHKITKRGQNVTFRCDPISEHNRLYWYRQTLGQGPEFLTYFQNEAQLEKSRLLSDRFSAERPKGSFSTLEIQRTEQGDSAMYLCASSLTGGGNEKLFFGSGTQLSVL.